This T cell receptor (beta chain) was retrieved from a study of cytomegalovirus exposure and HLA in healthy donors. In the PCR, 60 Vbeta and 13 Jbeta primers were used. The table came from immunoSEQ multiplex PCR; TCRdb's copy has only in-frame clones and leaves some out. Of more than 110,000 clones in the sample, less than 85% were seen once. The sample consisted of PBMCs. The TCR originated in a man aged 40-50 years in good health and CMV-seropositive.

The CDR3 here is CAFSREVSGGELFF. The CDR3 region has the DNA TGTGCCTTCTCTAGGGAGGTATCAGGGGGGGAGCTGTTTTTT. The chain employs TRBV30 and TRBJ2-2, with D possibly being TRBD2 (6 bases). The V and J ends lost 7 bases and 8 bases respectively, with 20 bases between them. The CDR3 extends over 14 amino acids. CDR1 is GTSNPN and CDR2 is SVGIG in the germline V gene (reference sequence).